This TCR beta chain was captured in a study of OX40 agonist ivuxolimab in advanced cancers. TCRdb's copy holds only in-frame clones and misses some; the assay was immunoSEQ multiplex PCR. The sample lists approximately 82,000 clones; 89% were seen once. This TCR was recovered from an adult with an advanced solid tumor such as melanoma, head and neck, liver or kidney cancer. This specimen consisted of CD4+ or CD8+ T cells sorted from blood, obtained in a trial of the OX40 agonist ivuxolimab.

CDR3 coding DNA: TGTGCCAGCAGCTCAGCCACGAACACTGAAGCTTTCTTT. This codes for CASSSATNTEAFF. V and J are TRBV7-3 and TRBJ1-1; D is unresolved. Looked up from germline, CDR1 is SGHTA and CDR2 is FQGTGA. With 4 bases removed from V and 1 base from J, the gap between germline ends came to 7 bases. CDR3 length: 13 amino acids.